This TCR beta chain was identified during a study of T cells in Graves' hyperthyroidism and ophthalmopathy. Study information: Blood from the periphery was taken at initial diagnosis, before any treatment.

Germline-derived CDR1 and CDR2 are DFQATT and SNEGSKA (reference sequence). The CDR3 is 15 residues long. Trimming took 0 bases from V and 3 from J; bases not matched to a gene: 4. Patients aged 18 to 65 had newly diagnosed hyperthyroidism that had lasted under 2 months. There are many counts of this clonotype. RNA transcripts were the template for amplifying TCR beta CDR3 regions. TCR CDR3 regions were first amplified by RT-PCR with HTBI primers. TCRdb recomputed calls from the multiplex PCR reads with MiXCR, one row per CDR3 protein. The table records around 250,000 distinct CDR3 sequences, more than 12% of them present only once.

Sequenced input: blood. The rearrangement uses TRBV20-1 and TRBJ2-7; 11 bases align to TRBD2. The TCR was taken from a woman in her forties with Graves' hyperthyroidism that later progressed to Graves' ophthalmopathy. The CDR3 region is CSARDRLAGFYEQYF. The CDR3 DNA sequence: TGCAGTGCTAGAGATCGACTAGCGGGATTCTACGAGCAGTACTTC.